This T cell receptor beta chain appears in the sequencing data of a study of cytomegalovirus exposure and HLA in healthy donors. CDR1 MNHEY and CDR2 SVGAGI come from the germline V gene. V was pared by 2 bases and J by 3 bases, with 13 bases between. The CDR3 length is 15 residues. The PCR was carried out with 60 Vbeta primers and 13 Jbeta primers. The table came from immunoSEQ multiplex PCR; TCRdb's copy has only in-frame clones and leaves some out. The profile covers 150,000 to 200,000 clones, with roughly 80% appearing a single time and about 3.1% taken by the ten largest. The TCR comes from a male donor in good health and CMV-seronegative. Sequenced input: PBMCs. This rearrangement joins TRBV6-5 to TRBJ1-1, with a tentative D call TRBD1 (6 bases). The CDR3 loop reads CASSYEAQGYTEAFF. The CDR3 nucleotides are TGTGCCAGCAGTTACGAGGCACAGGGTTACACTGAAGCTTTCTTT.